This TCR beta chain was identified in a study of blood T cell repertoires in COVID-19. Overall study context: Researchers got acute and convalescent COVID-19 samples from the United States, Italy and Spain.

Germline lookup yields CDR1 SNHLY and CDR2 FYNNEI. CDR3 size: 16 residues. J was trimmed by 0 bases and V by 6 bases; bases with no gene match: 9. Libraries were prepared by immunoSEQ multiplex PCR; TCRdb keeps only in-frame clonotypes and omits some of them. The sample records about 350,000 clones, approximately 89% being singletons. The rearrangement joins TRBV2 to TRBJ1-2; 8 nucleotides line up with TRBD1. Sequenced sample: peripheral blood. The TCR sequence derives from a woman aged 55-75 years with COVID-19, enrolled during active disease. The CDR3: CASRAGTGRANYGYTF. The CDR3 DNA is TGTGCCAGCAGGGCCGGGACAGGCCGAGCTAACTATGGCTACACCTTC.